This TCR beta chain was identified in a study of cytomegalovirus exposure and HLA in healthy donors. A multiplex PCR was run with 60 Vbeta primers and 13 Jbeta primers. TCRdb keeps only in-frame clones here, not all; method: immunoSEQ multiplex PCR. The sample contains about 180,000 clones, about 80% of which appear only once. Note on this clone: Its antigen is as yet unknown.

Study-level points and caveats: As immune exposure information, only CMV serostatus was available. What a later analysis showed was that several of the most significant clusters appeared linked to common viral pathogens. Sequencing depth across donors, presence/absence analyses assumed, was roughly uniform. Rare TCR sequences dominated, though some public TCRs recurred in many donors.

The sequencing sample was made of PBMCs. The source of this sequence is a woman aged 30 to 39 in good health and CMV-seronegative.

The DNA of the CDR3 is TGTGCCAGCAGCTTTGAGGGTGGCCACGAGCAGTACTTC. Its protein is CASSFEGGHEQYF. V is TRBV5-6 and J is TRBJ2-7; possible D gene TRBD2, 5 bases. CDR3 length: 13 amino acids. The germline V gene has CDR1 SGHDT and CDR2 YYEEEE. V lost 2 bases and J 5 bases, leaving 11 bases between the germline ends. The full variable domain, completed using reference TRBV5-6 and TRBJ2-7, is DAGVTQSPTHLIKTRGQQVTLRCSPKSGHDTVSWYQQALGQGPQFIFQYYEEEERQRGNFPDRFSGHQFPNYSSELNVNALLLGDSALYLCASSFEGGHEQYFGPGTRLTVT.